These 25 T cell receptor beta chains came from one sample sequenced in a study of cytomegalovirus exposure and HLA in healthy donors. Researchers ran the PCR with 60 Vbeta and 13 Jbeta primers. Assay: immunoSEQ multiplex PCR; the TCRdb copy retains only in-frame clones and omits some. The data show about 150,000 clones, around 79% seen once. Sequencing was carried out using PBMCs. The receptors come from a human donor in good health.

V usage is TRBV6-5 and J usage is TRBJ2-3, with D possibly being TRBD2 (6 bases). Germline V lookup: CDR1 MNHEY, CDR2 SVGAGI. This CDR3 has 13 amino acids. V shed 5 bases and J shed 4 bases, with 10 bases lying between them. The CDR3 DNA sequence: TGTGCCAGCAGTCCGACTAGTTCAGATACGCAGTATTTT. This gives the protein CASSPTSSDTQYF.

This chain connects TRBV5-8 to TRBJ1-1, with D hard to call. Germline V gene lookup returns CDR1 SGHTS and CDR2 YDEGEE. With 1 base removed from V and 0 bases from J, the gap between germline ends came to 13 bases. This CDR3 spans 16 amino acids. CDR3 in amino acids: CASSLLRVTMNTEAFF. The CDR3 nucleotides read TGTGCCAGCAGCTTGCTTCGGGTTACCATGAACACTGAAGCTTTCTTT.

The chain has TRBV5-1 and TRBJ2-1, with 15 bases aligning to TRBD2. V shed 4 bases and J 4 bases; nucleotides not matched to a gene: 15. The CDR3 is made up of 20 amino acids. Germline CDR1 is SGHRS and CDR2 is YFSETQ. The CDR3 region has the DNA TGCGCCAGCAGCCTCGGGTGGGGACTAGCGGGGGGCGGACTTTACAATGAGCAGTTCTTC. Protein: CASSLGWGLAGGGLYNEQFF.

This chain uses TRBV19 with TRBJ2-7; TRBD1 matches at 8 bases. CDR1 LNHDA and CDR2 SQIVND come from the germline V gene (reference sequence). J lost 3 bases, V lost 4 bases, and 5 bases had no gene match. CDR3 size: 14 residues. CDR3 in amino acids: CASSSRGPHYEQYF. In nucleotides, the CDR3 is TGTGCCAGTAGTAGCAGGGGGCCTCACTACGAGCAGTACTTC.

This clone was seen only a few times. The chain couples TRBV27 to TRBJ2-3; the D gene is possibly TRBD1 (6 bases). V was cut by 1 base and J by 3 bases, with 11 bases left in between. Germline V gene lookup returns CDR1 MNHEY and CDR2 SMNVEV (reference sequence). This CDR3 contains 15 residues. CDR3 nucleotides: TGTGCCAGCAGTTTATGGGCCAGGGGAACAGATACGCAGTATTTT. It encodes CASSLWARGTDTQYF.

The CDR3 reads CASSRGGELFF. The CDR3, as DNA: TGTGCCAGCAGTCGCGGCGGGGAGCTGTTTTTT. The J gene is TRBJ2-2, the V gene TRBV6-6, with no clear D. CDR1 MNHNY and CDR2 SVGAGI come from the germline V gene (reference sequence). Trimming took off 5 bases at V and 7 bases at J, with 5 bases between the two ends. The CDR3 is 11 residues long.

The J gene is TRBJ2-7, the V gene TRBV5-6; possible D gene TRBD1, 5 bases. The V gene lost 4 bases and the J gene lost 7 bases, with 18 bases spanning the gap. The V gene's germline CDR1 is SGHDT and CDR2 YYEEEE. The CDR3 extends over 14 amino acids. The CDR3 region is CASSLGAGRKEQYF. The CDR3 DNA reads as TGTGCCAGCAGCCTCGGAGCAGGGCGCAAAGAGCAGTACTTC.

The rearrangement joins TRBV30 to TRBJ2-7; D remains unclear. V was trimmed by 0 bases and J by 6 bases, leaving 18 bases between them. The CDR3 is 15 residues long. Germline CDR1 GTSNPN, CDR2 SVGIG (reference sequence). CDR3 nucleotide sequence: TGTGCCTGGAGTGTACCGGGTCGTACCCGGAGCGAGCAGTACTTC. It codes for CAWSVPGRTRSEQYF.

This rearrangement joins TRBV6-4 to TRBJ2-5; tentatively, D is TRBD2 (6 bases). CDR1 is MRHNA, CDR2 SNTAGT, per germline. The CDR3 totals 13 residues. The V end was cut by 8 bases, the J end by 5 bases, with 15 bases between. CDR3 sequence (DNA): TGTGCCAGCTCCCGGGAGTTTGAGGAGACCCAGTACTTC. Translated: CASSREFEETQYF.

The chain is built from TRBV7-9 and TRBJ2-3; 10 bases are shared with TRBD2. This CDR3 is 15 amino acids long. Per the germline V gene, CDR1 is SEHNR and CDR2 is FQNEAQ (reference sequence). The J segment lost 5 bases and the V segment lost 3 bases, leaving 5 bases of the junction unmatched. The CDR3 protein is CASSLWASGRDTQYF. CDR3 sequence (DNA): TGTGCCAGCAGCTTGTGGGCTAGCGGGAGAGATACGCAGTATTTT.

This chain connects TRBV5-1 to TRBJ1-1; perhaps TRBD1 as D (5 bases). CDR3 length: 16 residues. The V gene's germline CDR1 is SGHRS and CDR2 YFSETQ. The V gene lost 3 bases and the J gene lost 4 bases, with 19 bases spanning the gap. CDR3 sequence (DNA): TGCGCCAGCAGCTACCCGGGGGATAAGGCTGCCACTGAAGCTTTCTTT. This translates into CASSYPGDKAATEAFF.

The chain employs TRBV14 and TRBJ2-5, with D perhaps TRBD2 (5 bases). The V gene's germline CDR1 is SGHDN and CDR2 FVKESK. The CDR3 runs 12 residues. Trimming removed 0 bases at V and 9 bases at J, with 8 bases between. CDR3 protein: CASSQERVSQYF. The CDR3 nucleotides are TGTGCCAGCAGCCAAGAGAGGGTATCCCAGTACTTC. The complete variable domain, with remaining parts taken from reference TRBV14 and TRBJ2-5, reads EAGVTQFPSHSVIEKGQTVTLRCDPISGHDNLYWYRRVMGKEIKFLLHFVKESKQDESGMPNNRFLAERTGGTYSTLKVQPAELEDSGVYFCASSQERVSQYFGPGTRLLVL.

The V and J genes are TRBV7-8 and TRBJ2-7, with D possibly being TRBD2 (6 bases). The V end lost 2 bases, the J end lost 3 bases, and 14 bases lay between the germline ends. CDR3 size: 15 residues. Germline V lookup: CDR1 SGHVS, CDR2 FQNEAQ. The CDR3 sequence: CASSLSGDIHYEQYF. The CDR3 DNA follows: TGTGCCAGCAGCTTATCGGGGGATATCCACTACGAGCAGTACTTC.

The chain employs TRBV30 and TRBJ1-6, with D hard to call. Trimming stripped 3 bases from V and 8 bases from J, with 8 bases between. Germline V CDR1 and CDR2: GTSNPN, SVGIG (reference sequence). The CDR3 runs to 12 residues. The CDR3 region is CAWRQEDSPLHF. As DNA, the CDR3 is TGTGCCTGGAGGCAGGAGGATTCACCCCTCCACTTT.

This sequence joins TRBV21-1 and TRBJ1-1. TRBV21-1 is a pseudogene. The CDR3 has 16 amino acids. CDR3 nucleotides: TGTGCCAGCAGCAAAGCCGACTCCCGGGAAGACACTGAAGCTTTCTTT. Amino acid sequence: CASSKADSREDTEAFF.

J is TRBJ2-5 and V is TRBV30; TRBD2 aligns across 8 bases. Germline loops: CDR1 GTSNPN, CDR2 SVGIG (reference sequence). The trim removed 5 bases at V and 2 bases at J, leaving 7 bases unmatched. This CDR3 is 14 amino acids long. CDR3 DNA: TGTGCCTGGGGTAGCGGGGTCGGACAAGAGACCCAGTACTTC. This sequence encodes CAWGSGVGQETQYF.

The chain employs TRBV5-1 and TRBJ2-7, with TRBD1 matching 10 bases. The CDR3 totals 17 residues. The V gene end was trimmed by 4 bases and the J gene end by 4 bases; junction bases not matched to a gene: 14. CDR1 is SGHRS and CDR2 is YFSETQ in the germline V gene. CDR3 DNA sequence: TGCGCCAGCAGCCAAGGACAGGGGGTAGCGGTAAGGTACGAGCAGTACTTC. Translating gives CASSQGQGVAVRYEQYF.

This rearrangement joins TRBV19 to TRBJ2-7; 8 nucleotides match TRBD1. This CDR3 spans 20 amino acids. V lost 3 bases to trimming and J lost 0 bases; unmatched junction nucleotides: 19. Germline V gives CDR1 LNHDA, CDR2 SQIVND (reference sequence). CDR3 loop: CASSINSRYRGENNSYEQYF. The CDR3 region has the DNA TGTGCCAGTAGTATCAACTCCCGCTACAGGGGGGAGAATAACTCCTACGAGCAGTACTTC.

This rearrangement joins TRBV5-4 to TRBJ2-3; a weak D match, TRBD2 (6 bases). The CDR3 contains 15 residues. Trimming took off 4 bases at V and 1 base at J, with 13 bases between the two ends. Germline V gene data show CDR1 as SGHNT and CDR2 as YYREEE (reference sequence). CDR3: CASSPGGGGTDTQYF. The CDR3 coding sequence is TGTGCCAGCAGCCCCGGGGGAGGAGGCACAGATACGCAGTATTTT.

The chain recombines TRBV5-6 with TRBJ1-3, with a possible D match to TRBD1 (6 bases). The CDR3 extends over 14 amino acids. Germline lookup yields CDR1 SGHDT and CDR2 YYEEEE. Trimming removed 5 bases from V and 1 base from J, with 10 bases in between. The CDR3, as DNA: TGTGCCAGCAGTCCAACAGGGTCTGGAAACACCATATATTTT. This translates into CASSPTGSGNTIYF.

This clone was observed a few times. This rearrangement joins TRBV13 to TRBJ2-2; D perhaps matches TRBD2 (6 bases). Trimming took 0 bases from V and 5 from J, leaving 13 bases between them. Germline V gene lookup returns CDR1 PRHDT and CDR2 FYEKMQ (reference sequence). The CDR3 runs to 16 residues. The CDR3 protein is CASSLGGLVTTGELFF. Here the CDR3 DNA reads TGTGCCAGCAGCTTAGGGGGACTTGTAACTACCGGGGAGCTGTTTTTT.

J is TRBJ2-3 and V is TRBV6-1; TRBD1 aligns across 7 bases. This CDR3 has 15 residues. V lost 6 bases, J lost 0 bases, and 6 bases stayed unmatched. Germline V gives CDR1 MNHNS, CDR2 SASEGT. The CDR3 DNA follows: TGTGCCAGCAGCAAAAACAGGGGCAGCACAGATACGCAGTATTTT. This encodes CASSKNRGSTDTQYF.

CDR3 sequence: CASKTGHYNEQFF. In DNA, the CDR3 is TGTGCCAGTAAGACGGGACACTACAATGAGCAGTTCTTC. The rearrangement uses TRBV19 and TRBJ2-1; D might be TRBD1 (6 bases). The CDR3 sequence is 13 residues long. V was clipped by 7 bases and J by 3 bases, with 10 bases between them. The V gene's germline CDR1 is LNHDA and CDR2 SQIVND (reference sequence). Filled out from reference TRBV19 and TRBJ2-1, the complete variable domain reads DGGITQSPKYLFRKEGQNVTLSCEQNLNHDAMYWYRQDPGQGLRLIYYSQIVNDFQKGDIAEGYSVSREKKESFPLTVTSAQKNPTAFYLCASKTGHYNEQFFGPGTRLTVL.

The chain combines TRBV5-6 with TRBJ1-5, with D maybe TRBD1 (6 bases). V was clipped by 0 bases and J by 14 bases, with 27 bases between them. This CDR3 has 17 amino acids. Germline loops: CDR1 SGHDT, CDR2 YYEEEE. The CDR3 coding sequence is TGTGCCAGCAGCTTGGCCGGAGGCGGGGGGCCTTCGGGCCTGGAGCATTTT. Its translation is CASSLAGGGGPSGLEHF.

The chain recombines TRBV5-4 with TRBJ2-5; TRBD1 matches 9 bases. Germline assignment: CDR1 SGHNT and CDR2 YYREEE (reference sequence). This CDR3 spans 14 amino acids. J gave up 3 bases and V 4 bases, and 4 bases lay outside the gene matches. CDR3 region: CASSLRTGEETQYF. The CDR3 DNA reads TGTGCCAGCAGCCTCCGGACAGGGGAAGAGACCCAGTACTTC.